The subject of this entry is one T cell receptor beta chain. The record originates from a study of blood T cell repertoires in COVID-19. Original data processing: Cell counts per sample came from amplifying reference gene primers. The data were produced by immunoSEQ multiplex PCR, yet TCRdb's version contains in-frame clones alone and is incomplete. That table gives V, J and clone size, and the DNA gave D and trimming. The table shows 150,000 to 200,000 clones, with roughly four fifths occurring only once. The CDR3 loop spans 15 amino acids. CDR1 is SGHAT, CDR2 FQNNGV, per germline. The germline V and J ends were trimmed by 3 bases and 4 bases, with 13 bases remaining between them.

The rearrangement uses TRBV11-2 and TRBJ1-3; D remains unclear. Sample: PBMCs or T cells enriched from blood (not recorded which). The clonotype was recovered from a man aged 45-65 years who had recovered from COVID-19. In nucleotides, the CDR3 is TGTGCCAGCAGCTTGGCAGACTATGACGGAAACACCATATATTTT. The encoded protein is CASSLADYDGNTIYF.